A selection of T cell receptor beta chains follows, all from one sample in a study of OX40 agonist ivuxolimab in advanced cancers. Profiled with immunoSEQ multiplex PCR; TCRdb holds only in-frame clones, not every one. The data contain 13,000 or so clones, roughly 82% of them singletons. The starting material was CD4+ or CD8+ T cells sorted from blood, obtained in a trial of the OX40 agonist ivuxolimab. These receptors were taken from an adult with an advanced solid tumor such as melanoma, head and neck, liver or kidney cancer. Each CDR3 is given with its conserved first and last residue. Fields, in order: D gene, V gene, J gene, clone size, CDR3 DNA, CDR3 protein. A D gene is named only where the DNA matches it firmly. For some rows the clone size is stated as once, few or many, or as a class when expanded; others skip it.

.	TRBV5-4	TRBJ2-1	once	TGTGCCAGCAGCTTGACGGGGGCCTACAATGAGCAGTTCTTC	CASSLTGAYNEQFF
TRBD2	TRBV5-6	TRBJ2-1	once	TGTGCCAGCAGCTTGTTTTTGCGGGGGAGCTCCTACAATGAGCAGTTCTTC	CASSLFLRGSSYNEQFF
TRBD1	TRBV27	TRBJ2-4	few	TGTGCCAGCAGTTCAACCGGGACAGGTCTTCCCCTGAGCATTCAGTACTTC	CASSSTGTGLPLSIQYF
.	TRBV4-1	TRBJ1-1	.	TGCGCCAGCAGCCAAGATCCCTACGTCGAAGCTTTCTTT	CASSQDPYVEAFF
.	TRBV5-5	TRBJ1-1	.	TGTGCCAGCAGCTTTAACCAGGCCGGGGCCCACACTGAAGCTTTCTTT	CASSFNQAGAHTEAFF
.	TRBV7-9	TRBJ2-6	.	TGTGCCAGCAGCAGATCTGAATCTGGGGCCAACGTCCTGACTTTC	CASSRSESGANVLTF
.	TRBV4-2	TRBJ2-1	.	TGTGCCAGCAGCCAAGCCGAGACTGATTACAATGAGCAGTTCTTC	CASSQAETDYNEQFF
TRBD2	TRBV30	TRBJ2-1	.	TGTGCCTGGAGGAGACCCCTCGGACTAGCGGGAGGGGATGAGCAGTTCTTC	CAWRRPLGLAGGDEQFF
.	TRBV9	TRBJ1-1	.	TGTGCCAGCAGCGTACAGGGGAACACTGAAGCTTTCTTT	CASSVQGNTEAFF
.	TRBV27	TRBJ2-5	.	TGTGCCAGCAGCCTGGTGGGGGGAGCGGAGACCCAGTACTTC	CASSLVGGAETQYF
.	TRBV7-2	TRBJ2-1	.	TGTGCCAGCAGCTTAAATGACAGGAACTACAATGAGCAGTTCTTC	CASSLNDRNYNEQFF
TRBD2	TRBV7-8	TRBJ2-2	.	TGTGCCAGCAGCAACCCCCGGACTAGCGGGAGGGCAATGGACACCGGGGAGCTGTTTTTT	CASSNPRTSGRAMDTGELFF
.	TRBV5-1	TRBJ2-5	.	TGCGCCAGCAGCAGGATGTATGCGGAGGGGGAGACCCAGTACTTC	CASSRMYAEGETQYF
.	TRBV19	TRBJ2-1	.	TGTGCCAGTAGTCCGTCTAGCGCTAGCTCCTACAATGAGCAGTTCTTC	CASSPSSASSYNEQFF
.	TRBV28	TRBJ1-2	.	TGTGCCAGCAGTTTCGAGTTTGTGCGCTACCAAGATGGCTACACCTTC	CASSFEFVRYQDGYTF
.	TRBV19	TRBJ2-3	medium-sized	TGTGCCAGTAGTTTTAGCCGAGATACGCAGTATTTT	CASSFSRDTQYF
TRBD1	TRBV5-1	TRBJ2-6	.	TGCGCCAGCAGCTTGGCCCCGACAGGGACCTCAAGCTCTGGGGCCAACGTCCTGACTTTC	CASSLAPTGTSSSGANVLTF
TRBD2	TRBV5-4	TRBJ2-1	.	TGTGCCAGCAGCCCTCTAGCGGGAGGCCCCCATGAGCAGTTCTTC	CASSPLAGGPHEQFF